This T cell receptor beta chain was observed in a study of T cell changes during pregnancy in multiple sclerosis. Germline loops: CDR1 SNHLY, CDR2 FYNNEI. With V trimmed by 2 bases and J by 4 bases, 7 bases remained unmatched. This CDR3 has 16 residues. Libraries were prepared by immunoSEQ multiplex PCR; TCRdb keeps only in-frame clonotypes and omits some of them. The repertoire holds roughly 110,000 clones, more than 80% seen once, with roughly 1.5% in the top ten. The chain is built from TRBV2 and TRBJ1-3; TRBD1 agrees at 8 bases. The clonotype comes from a female donor with multiple sclerosis, enrolled in a pregnancy study. The sequences come from peripheral blood, collected before pregnancy. The CDR3 sequence is CASSEPRGLGGNTIYF. CDR3 sequence (DNA): TGTGCCAGCAGTGAACCCAGGGGGCTAGGGGGAAACACCATATATTTT.